One and the same sample provided the 15 T cell receptor beta chains below, sequenced in a study of cytomegalovirus exposure and HLA in healthy donors. In the PCR, 60 Vbeta and 13 Jbeta primers were used. Repertoires were generated with immunoSEQ multiplex PCR, while TCRdb's copy carries only in-frame clones and drops some. Of roughly 110,000 clones in the sample, 70% to 80% were seen once. Source material: PBMCs. The receptors derive from a boy between 10 and 17 years old in good health and CMV-seronegative.

This chain joins TRBV11-3 and TRBJ1-2; D call uncertain. The CDR3 runs 13 residues. The V end lost 5 bases, the J end lost 5 bases, and 12 bases lay between the germline ends. CDR1 is SGHNT, CDR2 YENEEA, per germline. CDR3 region: CASSLRKTYGYTF. The DNA of the CDR3 is TGTGCCAGCAGCCTACGCAAGACATATGGCTACACCTTC.

The chain joins TRBV28 to TRBJ2-5, with D possibly being TRBD2 (6 bases). Germline V CDR1 and CDR2: MDHEN, SYDVKM. The CDR3 sequence is 13 residues long. With 6 bases removed from V and 4 bases from J, the gap between germline ends came to 12 bases. CDR3 in amino acids: CASSPGGGETQYF. The DNA for the CDR3 is TGTGCCAGCAGCCCCGGGGGAGGAGAGACCCAGTACTTC.

Only one count was recorded for this clone. V gene TRBV28 combines with J gene TRBJ1-2, with D possibly matching TRBD1 (6 bases). This CDR3 is built from 15 residues. Germline V gives CDR1 MDHEN, CDR2 SYDVKM. Deletions cut 6 bases from V and 1 base from J, with 15 bases between. CDR3 sequence reads: CASSLTGWSNYGYTF. Written as DNA, the CDR3 is TGTGCCAGCAGCCTAACAGGGTGGAGTAACTATGGCTACACCTTC.

V is TRBV6-4 and J is TRBJ2-3, with D maybe TRBD2 (6 bases). The CDR3 consists of 14 residues. V lost 0 bases to trimming and J lost 2 bases, with 6 bases between them. CDR1 MRHNA and CDR2 SNTAGT come from the germline V gene. The CDR3 nucleotides read TGTGCCAGCAGTGACTCGCGGGACACAGATACGCAGTATTTT. Translation: CASSDSRDTDTQYF.

This clone was recorded a few times. V gene TRBV27 combines with J gene TRBJ1-6; D gene unclear. CDR1 is MNHEY, CDR2 SMNVEV, per germline (reference sequence). The CDR3 has 15 residues. V was pared by 0 bases and J by 6 bases, with 9 bases between. In DNA form, the CDR3 reads TGTGCCAGCAGTTTATCATACGGTCTTAATTCACCCCTCCACTTT. It specifies CASSLSYGLNSPLHF.

The chain is built from TRBV20-1 and TRBJ2-5, with D uncertain. Deletions cut 3 bases from V and 5 bases from J, with 4 bases between. Germline V gene sequence: CDR1 DFQATT, CDR2 SNEGSKA (reference sequence). This CDR3 region has 10 residues. The DNA of the CDR3 is TGCAGTGCTAGTAGCGAGACCCAGTACTTC. This translates into CSASSETQYF.

This clone was observed a handful of times. The rearrangement uses TRBV28 and TRBJ2-1; 7 nucleotides align to TRBD2. The CDR3 loop spans 14 amino acids. V trimming: 2 bases; J trimming: 12 bases; junction bases outside the gene matches: 10. Germline V gene data show CDR1 as MDHEN and CDR2 as SYDVKM. The CDR3 DNA reads TGTGCCAGCAGTTTACCTCTATTTTTAGCGGGGCAGTTCTTC. Translating it yields CASSLPLFLAGQFF.

This rearrangement joins TRBV5-6 to TRBJ2-3; the match to TRBD1 covers 7 bases. Germline loops: CDR1 SGHDT, CDR2 YYEEEE. The CDR3 loop spans 16 amino acids. Unmatched junction bases numbered 10, after V lost 0 bases and J lost 6 bases. As DNA, the CDR3 is TGTGCCAGCAGCTTGGGGGCAGGGGGAAGTGTTGATACGCAGTATTTT. Translated: CASSLGAGGSVDTQYF.

The CDR3 protein is CASSLGQNYMNTEAFF. The CDR3 nucleotides are TGTGCCAGCTCGTTGGGACAGAATTACATGAACACTGAAGCTTTCTTT. V and J are TRBV18 and TRBJ1-1; 7 bases line up with TRBD1. Germline V CDR1 and CDR2: KGHSH, LQKENI. The CDR3 contains 16 residues. The V and J ends lost 6 bases and 0 bases, in that order; junction bases with no gene match: 10.

The rearrangement joins TRBV19 to TRBJ2-3; D ambiguous. V dropped 5 bases and J dropped 2 bases, with 11 bases sitting between them. Germline V CDR1 and CDR2: LNHDA, SQIVND (reference sequence). This CDR3 spans 14 amino acids. CDR3 DNA: TGTGCCAGTAGTCCCCAGAACCCCACAGATACGCAGTATTTT. Its translation is CASSPQNPTDTQYF. Full variable domain (remainder filled in from reference TRBV19 and TRBJ2-3): DGGITQSPKYLFRKEGQNVTLSCEQNLNHDAMYWYRQDPGQGLRLIYYSQIVNDFQKGDIAEGYSVSREKKESFPLTVTSAQKNPTAFYLCASSPQNPTDTQYFGPGTRLTVL.

The V call is TRBV6-4, the J call TRBJ2-6, with D possibly TRBD2 on 6 matching bases. CDR1 and CDR2 (germline): MRHNA, SNTAGT. This CDR3 region has 16 residues. The V end was cut by 3 bases, the J end by 0 bases, with 9 bases between. The CDR3, as DNA: TGTGCCAGCAGTGAAGAAGCGGGCTCTGGGGCCAACGTCCTGACTTTC. Translating gives CASSEEAGSGANVLTF.

The V gene is TRBV6-1, the J gene TRBJ1-6; the match to TRBD1 covers 9 bases. CDR3 length equals 15 residues. The J segment lost 5 bases and the V segment lost 3 bases, leaving 2 bases of the junction unmatched. Germline V gene data show CDR1 as MNHNS and CDR2 as SASEGT. CDR3 DNA sequence: TGTGCCAGCAGTGAGGGACAGGGAGATAATTCACCCCTCCACTTT. Amino acid sequence: CASSEGQGDNSPLHF.

The V call is TRBV28, the J call TRBJ2-7; 7 bases are shared with TRBD1. CDR1 is MDHEN and CDR2 is SYDVKM in the germline V gene. CDR3 length: 15 residues. V lost 8 bases to trimming and J lost 6 bases; unmatched junction nucleotides: 16. The CDR3: CASGNGQAFSGEQYF. The CDR3 nucleotides are TGTGCCAGCGGAAATGGACAGGCCTTCTCCGGCGAGCAGTACTTC. The full variable domain, in which reference TRBV28 and TRBJ2-7 provide the parts outside the CDR3, is DVKVTQSSRYLVKRTGEKVFLECVQDMDHENMFWYRQDPGLGLRLIYFSYDVKMKEKGDIPEGYSVSREKKERFSLILESASTNQTSMYLCASGNGQAFSGEQYFGPGTRLTVT.

The count of this clone is one. The CDR3 loop is CASSTTGTVNTEAFF. CDR3 bases: TGTGCCAGCAGTACAACCGGGACAGTGAACACTGAAGCTTTCTTT. The chain couples TRBV2 to TRBJ1-1, with 7 bases matching TRBD1. V lost 5 bases and J lost 0; bases outside the gene matches: 6. The CDR3 contains 15 residues. CDR1 is SNHLY and CDR2 is FYNNEI in the germline V gene.

The CDR3 is CASSLLGSGGAVIHEQYF. CDR3 nucleotide sequence: TGTGCCAGCAGTTTATTAGGGAGCGGGGGGGCAGTTATCCACGAGCAGTACTTC. The rearrangement links TRBV27 to TRBJ2-7, with TRBD2 matching 10 bases. V shed 1 base and J 5 bases; nucleotides not matched to a gene: 14. Germline-derived CDR1 and CDR2 are MNHEY and SMNVEV (reference sequence). This CDR3 is built from 18 residues.